Listed below are T cell receptor beta chains from one sample, sequenced in a study of beta chain features in type 1 diabetes. The repertoire was sequenced with immunoSEQ multiplex PCR; TCRdb's copy has only in-frame clones and lacks some. The table shows more than 150,000 clones, with 7% to 10% occurring only once. The sequenced material came from central memory CD4+ T cells from blood. Receptors originate from a young woman in good health. CDR3s include the opening cysteine and the closing phenylalanine or tryptophan. D genes are given only for firm matches. Not all rows give a size; the values are once, few, many and, for expanded clones, a class.

v_call	clone_size	d_call	j_call	cdr3_aa	cdr3_nt
TRBV10-3	NA	NA	TRBJ2-3	CAIEDGTSSGTQYF	TGTGCCATCGAAGACGGGACTTCCAGTGGTACGCAGTATTTT
TRBV5-1	few	NA	TRBJ2-7	CASSLQASSYEQYF	TGCGCCAGCAGCTTACAGGCGAGCTCCTACGAGCAGTACTTC
TRBV30	few	TRBD2	TRBJ2-7	CACTKRGSGRVREQYF	TGTGCCTGCACCAAAAGGGGAAGCGGGAGGGTGAGGGAGCAGTACTTC
TRBV11-2	few	TRBD2	TRBJ2-3	CASSLVAGVTTDTQYF	TGTGCCAGCAGCTTAGTGGCGGGGGTCACCACAGATACGCAGTATTTT
TRBV6-1	few	NA	TRBJ2-7	CASVTGFPSYEQYF	TGTGCCAGCGTAACAGGTTTCCCTTCCTACGAGCAGTACTTC
TRBV29-1	NA	NA	TRBJ1-2	CSVEGGTYGYTF	TGCAGCGTTGAAGGGGGGACATATGGCTACACCTTC
TRBV5-1	NA	TRBD2	TRBJ2-1	CASRTSGGPYNEQFF	TGCGCCAGCAGGACTAGCGGGGGGCCGTATAATGAGCAGTTCTTC
TRBV4-1	NA	TRBD2	TRBJ2-5	CASSQVWLAGEETQYF	TGCGCCAGCAGCCAAGTGTGGCTAGCGGGAGAAGAGACCCAGTACTTC
TRBV6-6	few	NA	TRBJ2-1	CASSPPAGSSYNEQFF	TGTGCCAGCAGCCCGCCCGCGGGGAGCTCCTACAATGAGCAGTTCTTC
TRBV4-2	many	NA	TRBJ1-5	CASSQDPDYQPQHF	TGTGCCAGCAGCCAAGACCCAGATTACCAGCCCCAGCATTTT
TRBV5-6	NA	NA	TRBJ1-1	CASSSTMNTEAFF	TGTGCCAGCAGCTCAACAATGAACACTGAAGCTTTCTTT
TRBV19	NA	TRBD2	TRBJ2-1	CASSMSATSGSREQFF	TGTGCCAGTAGTATGAGCGCGACTAGCGGGAGTCGAGAGCAGTTCTTC
TRBV9	NA	NA	TRBJ2-6	CASSPSVSGANVLTF	TGTGCCAGCAGCCCGAGCGTGTCAGGGGCCAACGTCCTGACTTTC
TRBV11-1	NA	TRBD2	TRBJ2-3	CASSSTGGEDSSTDTQYF	TGTGCCAGCAGCTCGACGGGGGGGGAAGACAGCTCCACAGATACGCAGTATTTT
TRBV18	NA	TRBD1	TRBJ2-7	CASSPSAGTASYEQYF	TGTGCCAGCTCACCATCGGCCGGGACAGCATCCTACGAGCAGTACTTC
TRBV10-3	NA	TRBD2	TRBJ2-2	CAIGLAVTNTGELFF	TGTGCCATCGGGCTAGCGGTAACGAACACCGGGGAGCTGTTTTTT
TRBV6-6	few	TRBD1	TRBJ1-6	CASSSRGLMGSPLHF	TGTGCCAGCAGTTCTAGGGGGCTTATGGGTTCACCCCTCCACTTT
TRBV20-1	NA	NA	TRBJ2-3	CSARVGGTQYF	TGCAGTGCTAGAGTAGGGGGTACGCAGTATTTT
TRBV7-3	many	NA	TRBJ2-4	CASSLRGGRDIQYF	TGTGCCAGCAGCTTAAGGGGGGGCCGTGACATTCAGTACTTC
TRBV7-8	few	TRBD2	TRBJ2-5	CASSLGASGGGETQYF	TGTGCCAGCAGCCTGGGGGCTAGCGGGGGAGGGGAGACCCAGTACTTC
TRBV2	NA	NA	TRBJ2-6	CAREDGGANVLTF	TGTGCCAGGGAGGACGGTGGGGCCAACGTCCTGACTTTC
TRBV9	NA	NA	TRBJ1-1	CASSVASDTEAFF	TGTGCCAGCAGCGTAGCCTCAGACACTGAAGCTTTCTTT
TRBV5-4	NA	NA	TRBJ2-3	CASSLTASTDTQYF	TGTGCCAGCAGCCTGACAGCTAGCACAGATACGCAGTATTTT
TRBV6-6	few	TRBD2	TRBJ2-5	CASSFGGTSGQETQYF	TGTGCCAGCAGTTTCGGGGGGACTAGCGGACAAGAGACCCAGTACTTC
TRBV7-9	NA	NA	TRBJ2-3	CASSPTGRGPDTQYF	TGTGCCAGCAGCCCCACAGGGCGGGGGCCAGATACGCAGTATTTT
TRBV5-4	NA	NA	TRBJ2-7	CASSLAIQGSYEQYF	TGTGCCAGCAGCTTGGCCATACAGGGTTCCTACGAGCAGTACTTC
TRBV2	NA	NA	TRBJ2-5	CASRSDYGQETQYF	TGTGCCAGCAGATCGGACTATGGGCAAGAGACCCAGTACTTC
TRBV28	few	NA	TRBJ2-3	CASSLPGGFTDTQYF	TGTGCCAGCAGTTTACCAGGAGGCTTCACAGATACGCAGTATTTT
TRBV19	few	NA	TRBJ2-5	CASRLQVGAQETQYF	TGTGCCAGTAGACTCCAGGTGGGGGCCCAAGAGACCCAGTACTTC
TRBV4-1	NA	NA	TRBJ2-7	CASSPSEGSTYEQYF	TGCGCCAGCAGCCCCTCCGAGGGCAGTACCTACGAGCAGTACTTC
TRBV7-2	few	TRBD1	TRBJ1-1	CASSLQGGDTEAFF	TGTGCCAGCAGCTTGCAGGGGGGAGACACTGAAGCTTTCTTT
TRBV29-1	few	TRBD2	TRBJ2-1	CSVDGGAAYNEQFF	TGCAGCGTTGACGGGGGGGCTGCCTACAATGAGCAGTTCTTC
TRBV5-5	NA	NA	TRBJ2-2	CASSLVRGGELFF	TGTGCCAGCAGCTTGGTCAGGGGCGGGGAGCTGTTTTTT
TRBV6-1	NA	NA	TRBJ2-5	CASRATFQETQYF	TGTGCCAGCCGTGCTACCTTTCAAGAGACCCAGTACTTC
TRBV5-4	few	NA	TRBJ2-1	CASSLDSSYNEQFF	TGTGCCAGCAGCTTGGACAGCTCCTACAATGAGCAGTTCTTC
TRBV11-2	NA	NA	TRBJ1-2	CASSVDPGLRCYTF	TGTGCCAGCAGCGTTGATCCAGGACTTCGATGCTACACCTTC
TRBV9	few	TRBD2	TRBJ2-3	CASSVAGGSHADTQYF	TGTGCCAGCAGCGTAGCTGGCGGGAGTCACGCAGATACGCAGTATTTT
TRBV2	NA	TRBD2	TRBJ2-3	CASSYHLETGGAQYF	TGTGCCAGCAGTTACCACTTGGAAACGGGGGGTGCGCAGTATTTT
TRBV7-2	NA	NA	TRBJ1-1	CASSFQGNTEAFF	TGTGCCAGCAGCTTCCAGGGGAACACTGAAGCTTTCTTT
TRBV5-4	NA	NA	TRBJ1-2	CASSASTRAEGYTF	TGTGCCAGCAGCGCAAGTACGAGGGCGGAGGGCTACACCTTC
TRBV30	few	TRBD1	TRBJ1-1	CAWSKQGVAFF	TGTGCCTGGAGTAAGCAGGGGGTAGCTTTCTTT
TRBV13	few	NA	TRBJ2-5	CASSPRGGFGETQYF	TGTGCCAGCAGCCCCCGCGGGGGCTTCGGAGAGACCCAGTACTTC
TRBV30	few	NA	TRBJ2-1	CASSPLGYNEQFF	TGTGCCTCCTCGCCCCTCGGCTACAATGAGCAGTTCTTC
TRBV4-1	few	TRBD2	TRBJ2-1	CASSPPAGGPGEQFF	TGCGCCAGCAGCCCTCCAGCGGGGGGGCCAGGTGAGCAGTTCTTC
TRBV7-2	NA	TRBD1	TRBJ1-4	CASSRDRTEKLFF	TGTGCCAGCAGCCGGGACAGGACTGAAAAACTGTTTTTT
TRBV5-1	NA	NA	TRBJ2-7	CASSPVPGVTYEQYF	TGCGCCAGCAGCCCGGTGCCAGGGGTAACCTACGAGCAGTACTTC
TRBV9	few	NA	TRBJ1-1	CASSGPERSTEAFF	TGTGCCAGCAGCGGCCCGGAGAGGAGCACTGAAGCTTTCTTT
TRBV30	few	NA	TRBJ2-2	CAWSVRRAQKGELFF	TGTGCCTGGAGTGTACGGAGGGCGCAGAAAGGGGAGCTGTTTTTT
TRBV11-2	NA	TRBD2	TRBJ2-2	CASSPRLAGTGELFF	TGTGCCAGCAGCCCGCGGCTAGCGGGCACCGGGGAGCTGTTTTTT
TRBV27	few	TRBD2	TRBJ2-5	CASSLSGGAWETQYF	TGTGCCAGCAGTCTGAGCGGGGGGGCCTGGGAGACCCAGTACTTC
TRBV5-6	few	TRBD2	TRBJ2-7	CASSLAGRAGEQYF	TGTGCCAGCAGCTTAGCGGGGCGGGCCGGCGAGCAGTACTTC
TRBV30	few	TRBD1	TRBJ1-1	CAWSRQPGQTEAFF	TGTGCCTGGAGTCGCCAACCGGGACAGACTGAAGCTTTCTTT
TRBV7-9	few	TRBD2	TRBJ2-7	CASTTSDTYEQYF	TGTGCCAGCACAACTAGCGATACCTACGAGCAGTACTTC
TRBV5-6	few	NA	TRBJ2-2	CASSGGDRSTGELFF	TGTGCCAGCAGCGGAGGGGACAGATCCACCGGGGAGCTGTTTTTT
TRBV10-3	few	NA	TRBJ2-7	CAISESRGRQVYEQYF	TGTGCCATCAGTGAGTCGAGGGGGAGACAGGTCTACGAGCAGTACTTC